A single T cell receptor (beta chain) is shown here with its context. The DNA is left out, because the CDR3 cannot be placed on it with certainty; the CDR3 is given as TCRdb lists it. The CDR3 comprises 12 residues, both ends counted. Germline CDR1 reads SGHTA; CDR2 reads FQGNSA. These data originate in a study of technical replicates of blood from a handful of donors. Data came from immunoSEQ multiplex PCR; TCRdb stores just in-frame clones and leaves some out. The sample records about 85,000 clones, roughly 94% being singletons. The chain has TRBV7-2 and TRBJ1-2. Input material: T cells isolated from PBMCs. This clonotype was sampled from a human donor in good health. The CDR3 sequence is CASSLVWGVGTF.